Listed below are T cell receptor beta chains from one sample, sequenced in a study of blood T cell repertoires in COVID-19. Method: immunoSEQ multiplex PCR; TCRdb's copy keeps in-frame clones and lacks some. The table has 200,000 to 300,000 clones, around 84% seen once; the top ten hold over 1.5%. Material: PBMCs or T cells enriched from blood (not recorded which). All receptors come from a man in his forties or fifties who had recovered from COVID-19. The conserved cysteine and the conserved F or W are not part of the CDR3 here. Each record gives: V gene, J gene, CDR3 protein.

v_gene: TRBV28
j_gene: TRBJ2-7
CDR3aa: ASSQGTAPYEQY

v_gene: TRBV9
j_gene: TRBJ2-3
CDR3aa: ASTLGGGITDTQY

v_gene: TRBV28
j_gene: TRBJ2-6
CDR3aa: ASSLFQASGANVLT

v_gene: TRBV29-1
j_gene: TRBJ2-3
CDR3aa: SVAPTSTDTQY

v_gene: TRBV11-2
j_gene: TRBJ2-4
CDR3aa: ASSLRQLGDIQY

v_gene: TRBV13
j_gene: TRBJ1-5
CDR3aa: ASSQMTGVGGNQPQH

v_gene: TRBV5-5
j_gene: TRBJ1-4
CDR3aa: ASSWGDREYEKLF

v_gene: TRBV28
j_gene: TRBJ1-1
CDR3aa: ASSPGHLNTEAF

v_gene: TRBV10-3
j_gene: TRBJ2-3
CDR3aa: AIKGTGATDTQY

v_gene: TRBV30
j_gene: TRBJ1-4
CDR3aa: AWRRGGKLF

v_gene: TRBV5-1
j_gene: TRBJ1-2
CDR3aa: ASSFDGLGGYT

v_gene: TRBV6-5
j_gene: TRBJ2-5
CDR3aa: ASSTLPGGRETQY

v_gene: TRBV7-9
j_gene: TRBJ2-7
CDR3aa: ASSQRVGEQY

v_gene: TRBV5-1
j_gene: TRBJ2-4
CDR3aa: ASSLQGENIQY

v_gene: TRBV12-5
j_gene: TRBJ2-7
CDR3aa: ASGLGWDSSYEQY

v_gene: TRBV21-1
j_gene: TRBJ1-2
CDR3aa: ASSLPSQGVLDYGYT

v_gene: TRBV4-1
j_gene: TRBJ2-5
CDR3aa: ASSRGTGSSETQY

v_gene: TRBV5-4
j_gene: TRBJ2-4
CDR3aa: ASSHSGGTKSWAKNIQY

v_gene: TRBV27
j_gene: TRBJ2-7
CDR3aa: ASSLLSGTPYEQY

v_gene: TRBV20-1
j_gene: TRBJ2-7
CDR3aa: SARGNYEQY

v_gene: TRBV6-5
j_gene: TRBJ2-3
CDR3aa: ASRNRGTSTDTQY

v_gene: TRBV7-2
j_gene: TRBJ2-5
CDR3aa: ASSLALIETQY

v_gene: TRBV27
j_gene: TRBJ1-5
CDR3aa: ASSPSTRNNQPQH

v_gene: TRBV6-5
j_gene: TRBJ1-6
CDR3aa: ASSLTGLSPLH

v_gene: TRBV7-9
j_gene: TRBJ1-5
CDR3aa: ASSSGQGWDQPQH

v_gene: TRBV28
j_gene: TRBJ1-2
CDR3aa: ASSSPQDTNYGYT